This T cell receptor (beta chain) is from a study of low-dose radiotherapy and immunotherapy resistance in tumors. At the level of the study: Participants in Cohort 1 were administered 0.5 Gy per fraction at 2-week intervals, to a cumulative dose of 6.5 Gy. Cyclophosphamide was given intravenously at 200 mg/m2 every two weeks, and each dose came one day before radiation and immunotherapy.

TRAV and TRBV primers primed cDNA for both TCRalpha and TCRbeta. A 20-cycle PCR with a constant-region primer and V-primer adapter amplified TCRs. Isolated mRNA underwent amplification via in vitro transcription. TCRdb redid the calling of the reads with MiXCR, one entry per CDR3 protein. The sample has 95,000 to 100,000 distinct CDR3 sequences; 20% to 25% are singletons. The CDR3 is made up of 14 amino acids. V was clipped by 6 bases and J by 3 bases, with 14 bases between them. Germline V gives CDR1 SNHLY, CDR2 FYNNEI. The sample's time point: after trial treatment. Stated treatment: LDRT plus nivolumab, ipilimumab, low-dose cyclophosphamide and aspirin (RACIN trial).

This receptor was taken from a male donor with prostate cancer. Specimen: PBMCs, collected after low-dose radiotherapy plus immunotherapy. The rearrangement uses TRBV2 and TRBJ2-5; D might be TRBD2 (6 bases). The CDR3 loop reads CASRADGGKETQYF. The CDR3 region has the DNA TGTGCCAGCAGAGCCGACGGGGGAAAAGAGACCCAGTACTTC.